These 14 T cell receptor beta chains were all obtained from the same sample, sequenced in a study of T cell changes during pregnancy in multiple sclerosis. Profiled with immunoSEQ multiplex PCR; TCRdb holds only in-frame clones, not every one. This table holds tens of thousands of clones, around nine tenths found once. The specimen was peripheral blood, collected in the first trimester of pregnancy. The receptor set was obtained from a female donor in good health, enrolled as a control in a pregnancy study.

This sequence joins TRBV5-6 and TRBJ2-3, with D unresolved. This CDR3 has 15 amino acids. V lost 0 bases and J lost 6, with 14 bases in between. The germline gives CDR1 SGHDT, CDR2 YYEEEE. This chain's CDR3 is CASSLDPYMSDTQYF. The DNA for the CDR3 is TGTGCCAGCAGCTTGGACCCATACATGTCGGATACGCAGTATTTT.

The gene calls are TRBV11-2 and TRBJ1-1; 9 bases align to TRBD1. CDR3 length equals 13 residues. V lost 4 bases to trimming and J lost 11 bases; unmatched junction nucleotides: 8. Germline values: CDR1 SGHAT, CDR2 FQNNGV. The CDR3 protein is CASSYRQGGKAFF. For the CDR3, the DNA is TGTGCCAGCAGCTATCGACAGGGGGGAAAGGCTTTCTTT.

The gene calls are TRBV7-2 and TRBJ2-1; TRBD2 agrees at 10 bases. The germline gives CDR1 SGHTA, CDR2 FQGNSA. The CDR3 totals 16 residues. Germline trimming cut 5 bases from V and 4 bases from J; bases unmatched to any gene: 8. CDR3 sequence reads: CASSPISGGPYNEQFF. In DNA, the CDR3 is TGTGCCAGCAGCCCAATTAGCGGGGGGCCTTACAATGAGCAGTTCTTC.

This sequence joins TRBV6-5 and TRBJ2-7, with D possibly matching TRBD1 (5 bases). Germline lookup yields CDR1 MNHEY and CDR2 SVGAGI. V lost 7 bases to trimming and J lost 2 bases, with 12 bases between them. This CDR3 spans 13 amino acids. CDR3 bases: TGTGCCAGCACCCAGGGCCTACCCTACGAGCAGTACTTC. Protein product: CASTQGLPYEQYF.

The V call is TRBV11-3, the J call TRBJ1-1; D possibly corresponds to TRBD1 (5 bases). V lost 1 base to trimming and J lost 2 bases, with 11 bases between them. The CDR3 is 15 amino acids. Germline loops: CDR1 SGHNT, CDR2 YENEEA. This CDR3 is CASSLGTGQNTEAFF. CDR3 DNA: TGTGCCAGCAGCTTAGGCACAGGTCAAAACACTGAAGCTTTCTTT. The full variable domain, its missing parts supplied by reference TRBV11-3 and TRBJ1-1, is EAGVVQSPRYKIIEKKQPVAFWCNPISGHNTLYWYLQNLGQGPELLIRYENEEAVDDSQLPKDRFSAERLKGVDSTLKIQPAELGDSAVYLCASSLGTGQNTEAFFGQGTRLTVV.

The gene calls are TRBV25-1 and TRBJ2-7; D possibly corresponds to TRBD1 (6 bases). The CDR3 is made up of 14 amino acids. The V and J ends lost 3 bases and 4 bases respectively, with 13 bases between them. Germline V gene sequence: CDR1 MGHDK, CDR2 SYGVNS. The CDR3 DNA follows: TGTGCCAGCAGTGAGACAGGTTACCTTTACGAGCAGTACTTC. This gives the protein CASSETGYLYEQYF.

This clone was observed a single time. The gene calls are TRBV11-2 and TRBJ2-5, with 10 bases aligning to TRBD2. The germline CDR1 and CDR2 sequences are SGHAT and FQNNGV. V lost 5 bases and J lost 1; bases outside the gene matches: 4. CDR3 length: 15 amino acids. Written as DNA, the CDR3 is TGTGCCAGCAGCCCCCGGACTAGCGGCCAAGAGACCCAGTACTTC. Translated, it gives CASSPRTSGQETQYF.

The CDR3: CASSPVAGAYNEQFF. CDR3 coding DNA: TGTGCCAGCAGTCCGGTAGCGGGGGCCTACAATGAGCAGTTCTTC. V and J are TRBV27 and TRBJ2-1; 9 bases align to TRBD2. The CDR3 contains 15 residues. Looked up from germline, CDR1 is MNHEY and CDR2 is SMNVEV (reference sequence). V shed 5 bases and J 2 bases; nucleotides not matched to a gene: 4.

V and J are TRBV5-5 and TRBJ1-3; no clear D. Germline V gene data show CDR1 as SGHKS and CDR2 as YYEKEE (reference sequence). The CDR3 covers 16 residues. V was clipped by 0 bases and J by 0 bases, with 10 bases between them. The CDR3 DNA is TGTGCCAGCAGCTTGGCCCTCGGAGACTCTGGAAACACCATATATTTT. It codes for CASSLALGDSGNTIYF.

This clone was seen once. This chain connects TRBV4-2 to TRBJ2-3; 10 bases map to TRBD2. Trimming cost V 0 bases and J 2 bases; bases outside gene matches: 11. CDR1 LGHNA and CDR2 YNFKEQ come from the germline V gene. The CDR3 has 19 residues. CDR3 sequence reads: CASSQDRPPLAGDTDTQYF. In nucleotides, the CDR3 is TGTGCCAGCAGCCAAGATCGTCCCCCTCTAGCGGGAGACACAGATACGCAGTATTTT.

The chain employs TRBV7-2 and TRBJ2-3; possible D gene TRBD1, 6 bases. The CDR3 is 13 residues long. The germline V and J ends were trimmed by 3 bases and 4 bases, with 8 bases remaining between them. CDR1 and CDR2 from the germline V gene are SGHTA and FQGNSA. Written as DNA, the CDR3 is TGTGCCAGCAGCTTGAAGGGGGCAGATACGCAGTATTTT. Its translation: CASSLKGADTQYF.

The chain carries TRBV18 and TRBJ2-7; 12 nucleotides agree with TRBD2. V trimming: 0 bases; J trimming: 0 bases; junction bases outside the gene matches: 3. This CDR3 comprises 17 residues. Looked up from germline, CDR1 is KGHSH and CDR2 is LQKENI. CDR3 amino acids: CASSPPTSGSLSYEQYF. The CDR3 DNA follows: TGTGCCAGCTCACCACCGACTAGCGGGAGCCTCTCCTACGAGCAGTACTTC.

To note about this clone: The germline gene is not matched at one end of the junction; a read error may be the cause. The gene calls are TRBV9 and TRBJ2-2; 9 bases are shared with TRBD1. Germline CDR1 reads SGDLS; CDR2 reads YYNGEE. CDR3 length: 17 residues. CDR3 coding DNA: TGTGCCAGCAGCGTCGCGGCACAGGGGGCGAATACCGGGGAGCTGTTTTTT. This translates into CASSVAAQGANTGELFF.

This clone has just one count. The V gene is TRBV5-4, the J gene TRBJ2-2; 7 positions match TRBD2. This CDR3 region has 15 residues. Germline values: CDR1 SGHNT, CDR2 YYREEE (reference sequence). Trimming cost V 6 bases and J 6 bases; bases outside gene matches: 11. The CDR3 nucleotides read TGTGCCAGCACCCAAGGGGAGGGCCGGTCCGGGGAGCTGTTTTTT. The encoded protein is CASTQGEGRSGELFF.